The subject of this entry is one TCR beta chain. This entry comes from a study of blood T cell repertoires in COVID-19. Trimming took 1 base from V and 6 from J, leaving 13 bases between them. CDR3 length equals 15 residues. The germline V gene encodes CDR1 SGHRS and CDR2 YFSETQ. The table came from immunoSEQ multiplex PCR; TCRdb's copy has only in-frame clones and leaves some out. The repertoire holds roughly 230,000 clones, with 80% to 95% as singletons. This receptor was obtained from a man in his thirties or forties with COVID-19, enrolled during active disease. The sequenced sample was peripheral blood. The chain is built from TRBV5-1 and TRBJ1-4; no reliable D call. The CDR3 here is CASSLSLYGDEKLFF. Written as DNA, the CDR3 is TGCGCCAGCAGCTTGTCTCTTTACGGGGATGAAAAACTGTTTTTT.